This T cell receptor (beta chain) was identified during a study of T cells in Graves' hyperthyroidism and ophthalmopathy. The investigators amplified TCR beta CDR3 regions from RNA transcripts. HTBI primers were used for first-round RT-PCR of the TCR CDR3. TCRdb independently ran MiXCR on the multiplex PCR reads; one entry per CDR3 protein. The repertoire includes hundreds of thousands of distinct CDR3 sequences, roughly 19% of them detected once, and 39% sits in the top ten. CDR3 length: 15 amino acids. The V gene lost 3 bases and the J gene lost 3 bases, with 12 bases spanning the gap. Germline values: CDR1 MDHEN, CDR2 SYDVKM. This clonotype was counted many times.

What was sequenced was blood. The genes are TRBV28 and TRBJ2-1, with D maybe TRBD1 (5 bases). The source is a man aged 45-65 years with Graves' ophthalmopathy. CDR3 residues: CASSLTAIGYNEQFF. For the CDR3, the DNA is TGTGCCAGCAGTTTGACAGCTATCGGCTACAATGAGCAGTTCTTC. The entire variable domain, with the rest obtained from reference TRBV28 and TRBJ2-1, is as follows: DVKVTQSSRYLVKRTGEKVFLECVQDMDHENMFWYRQDPGLGLRLIYFSYDVKMKEKGDIPEGYSVSREKKERFSLILESASTNQTSMYLCASSLTAIGYNEQFFGPGTRLTVL.